The following is a T cell receptor (beta chain) sequence with its context. What it recognizes is unknown. This specimen comes from a study of beta chain features in type 1 diabetes. Study-level results: Shorter TCRB CDR3s, moderately but significantly so, marked every one of the four CD4+ subsets in Type 1 diabetes patients.

Sequenced material consisted of expressed TCRB transcripts (all of the isolated RNA was reverse transcribed). This table comes from immunoSEQ multiplex PCR, and its TCRdb copy is limited to in-frame clones, with some not included. The data show under 850,000 clones, 13% seen once. The CDR3 has 14 amino acids. The V end was cut by 6 bases, the J end by 4 bases, with 16 bases between. Per germline, CDR1 SGHNT and CDR2 YYREEE (reference sequence). The sequenced sample was naive CD4+ T cells from blood. The clonotype was recovered from a man younger than 35 with type 1 diabetes. This chain connects TRBV5-4 to TRBJ2-5; possibly TRBD2 for D (6 bases). CDR3 DNA sequence: TGTGCCAGCAACCCTCAAGCCGGGGGAGAGACCCAGTACTTC. Translation: CASNPQAGGETQYF.